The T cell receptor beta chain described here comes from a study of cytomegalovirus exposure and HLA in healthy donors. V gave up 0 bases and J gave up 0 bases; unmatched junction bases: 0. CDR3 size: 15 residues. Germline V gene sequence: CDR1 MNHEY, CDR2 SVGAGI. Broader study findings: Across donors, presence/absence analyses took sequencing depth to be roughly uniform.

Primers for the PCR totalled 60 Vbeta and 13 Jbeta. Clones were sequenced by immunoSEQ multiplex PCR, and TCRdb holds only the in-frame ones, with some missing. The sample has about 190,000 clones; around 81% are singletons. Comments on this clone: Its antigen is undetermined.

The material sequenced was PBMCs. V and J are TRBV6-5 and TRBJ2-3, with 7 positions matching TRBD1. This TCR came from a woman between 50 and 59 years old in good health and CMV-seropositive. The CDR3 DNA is TGTGCCAGCAGTTACTCGACAGGGAGCACAGATACGCAGTATTTT. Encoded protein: CASSYSTGSTDTQYF.